The present T cell receptor (beta chain) was sequenced within a study of cytomegalovirus exposure and HLA in healthy donors. Trimming took 2 bases from V and 14 from J; bases not matched to a gene: 11. Germline CDR1 is SGHDN and CDR2 is FVKESK. The CDR3 extends over 14 amino acids. Both 60 Vbeta primers and 13 Jbeta primers went into the PCR. Repertoires were generated with immunoSEQ multiplex PCR, while TCRdb's copy carries only in-frame clones and drops some. The sample consists of 160,000 or so clones, roughly 80% of them appearing once. The sequence was obtained from a woman in her 30s in good health and CMV-seropositive. The genes are TRBV14 and TRBJ2-1; TRBD1 matches at 8 bases. The specimen was PBMCs. The CDR3 is CASSQWSQGAPKFF. CDR3 nucleotides: TGTGCCAGCAGCCAATGGAGCCAGGGGGCCCCCAAGTTCTTC. Looking up the rest from reference TRBV14 and TRBJ2-1 gives the full variable domain: EAGVTQFPSHSVIEKGQTVTLRCDPISGHDNLYWYRRVMGKEIKFLLHFVKESKQDESGMPNNRFLAERTGGTYSTLKVQPAELEDSGVYFCASSQWSQGAPKFFGPGTRLTVL.